A selection of T cell receptor beta chains follows, all from one sample in a study of chemoradiotherapy in HPV16-positive cancers. The repertoire was sequenced with immunoSEQ multiplex PCR; TCRdb's copy has only in-frame clones and lacks some. The table shows more than 10,000 clones, with approximately 75% occurring only once. This sample was obtained from a patient who underwent chemoradiotherapy. These receptors all stem from a human donor with HPV-associated anogenital cancer. Each CDR3 is given with its conserved first and last residue. Fields, in order: V gene, D gene, clone size, J gene, CDR3 DNA, CDR3 protein. D genes are given only for firm matches. The size entry is marked missing in some rows and otherwise reads once, few, many or a size class.

V: TRBV9
D: TRBD1
size: .
J: TRBJ1-4
DNA: TGTGCCAGCAGCGCCGAGGGGGCTGTGGAAAAACTGTTTTTT
CDR3: CASSAEGAVEKLFF

V: TRBV10-3
D: .
size: .
J: TRBJ1-3
DNA: TGTGCCATCAGTGAGGGAAACACCATATATTTT
CDR3: CAISEGNTIYF

V: TRBV30
D: TRBD2
size: .
J: TRBJ2-1
DNA: TGTGCCTGGAGTGTTAATTTTGGGCGGGGGGAATTGCTCTTC
CDR3: CAWSVNFGRGELLF

V: TRBV4-3
D: .
size: .
J: TRBJ1-2
DNA: TGCGCCAGCAGCGACGAAGGGAAAGGGGGCTACACCTTC
CDR3: CASSDEGKGGYTF

V: TRBV7-3
D: TRBD2
size: .
J: TRBJ2-3
DNA: TGTGCCAGCAGCCTGACTAGCGGATCAGATACGCAGTATTTT
CDR3: CASSLTSGSDTQYF

V: TRBV7-9
D: .
size: .
J: TRBJ2-5
DNA: TGTGCCAGCAGCACCAAGCCGGGCCCCGAAGAGACCCAGTACTTC
CDR3: CASSTKPGPEETQYF

V: TRBV7-2
D: TRBD1
size: .
J: TRBJ1-5
DNA: TGTGCCAGCAGCTTAATGGACAGGGGCAATCAGCCCCAGCATTTT
CDR3: CASSLMDRGNQPQHF

V: TRBV29-1
D: TRBD1
size: .
J: TRBJ2-7
DNA: TGCAGCGTTGATTCTTCTGGTCAGGGGGCTTACGAGCAGTACTTC
CDR3: CSVDSSGQGAYEQYF

V: TRBV19
D: .
size: .
J: TRBJ2-3
DNA: TGTGCCAGTAGGAATGACCGGTCAACAGATACGCAGTATTTT
CDR3: CASRNDRSTDTQYF

V: TRBV4-1
D: .
size: .
J: TRBJ2-7
DNA: TGCGCCAGCAGCCAAGTTGACTTAGTCGCCAGCTACGAGCAGTACTTC
CDR3: CASSQVDLVASYEQYF

V: TRBV6-5
D: .
size: .
J: TRBJ2-2
DNA: TGTGCCAGCAGTTACTCGCACCAGGGTAACACCGGGGAGCTGTTTTTT
CDR3: CASSYSHQGNTGELFF

V: TRBV28
D: TRBD1
size: once
J: TRBJ1-2
DNA: TGTGCCAGCAGTTCGCCTCGAACAGGGGGCAGCTATGGCTACACCTTC
CDR3: CASSSPRTGGSYGYTF

V: TRBV11-3
D: .
size: .
J: TRBJ1-1
DNA: TGTGCCAGCAGCCATCGGGGCGTGGTTGACACTGAAGCTTTCTTT
CDR3: CASSHRGVVDTEAFF

V: TRBV19
D: .
size: .
J: TRBJ2-3
DNA: TGTGCCAGTAGTATAGATCGGGACTTTCCTTCCACAGATACGCAGTATTTT
CDR3: CASSIDRDFPSTDTQYF